The 15 T cell receptor beta chains below come from one sample, sequenced in a study of blood T cell repertoires in COVID-19. Only in-frame clones appear in the TCRdb table, and some are missing; sequencing was by immunoSEQ multiplex PCR. The repertoire includes roughly 100,000 clones, approximately 80% of them detected once, and roughly 14% sits in the top ten. The source material was peripheral blood. Receptor source: a woman aged 80 or older with acute or convalescent COVID-19.

The chain is built from TRBV5-4 and TRBJ2-3; 10 bases align to TRBD1. The CDR3 spans 18 residues. CDR1 is SGHNT, CDR2 YYREEE, per germline (reference sequence). Unmatched junction bases numbered 13, after V lost 6 bases and J lost 0 bases. The CDR3 here is CASTPGVRDRGSTDTQYF. The CDR3 DNA is TGTGCCAGCACCCCGGGCGTGAGGGACAGGGGTAGCACAGATACGCAGTATTTT.

The rearrangement links TRBV9 to TRBJ2-3; 8 positions match TRBD2. The CDR3 totals 16 residues. The germline V gene encodes CDR1 SGDLS and CDR2 YYNGEE. Trimming cost V 5 bases and J 2 bases; bases outside gene matches: 10. Here the CDR3 reads CASSTGSGGNTDTQYF. The CDR3 DNA follows: TGTGCCAGCAGTACAGGGAGCGGGGGTAACACAGATACGCAGTATTTT.

The V call is TRBV19, the J call TRBJ2-1, with TRBD2 identical over 8 bases. The CDR3 is made up of 15 amino acids. V lost 1 base and J lost 6; bases outside the gene matches: 5. CDR1 and CDR2 from the germline V gene are LNHDA and SQIVND (reference sequence). The CDR3, as DNA: TGTGCCAGTAGTATAGGGGGACTAGTAGCCAATGAGCAGTTCTTC. Translated: CASSIGGLVANEQFF. Full variable domain (rest looked up from reference TRBV19 and TRBJ2-1): DGGITQSPKYLFRKEGQNVTLSCEQNLNHDAMYWYRQDPGQGLRLIYYSQIVNDFQKGDIAEGYSVSREKKESFPLTVTSAQKNPTAFYLCASSIGGLVANEQFFGPGTRLTVL.

The chain is built from TRBV2 and TRBJ1-1; 8 nucleotides align to TRBD1. The V gene's germline CDR1 is SNHLY and CDR2 FYNNEI. J lost 6 bases, V lost 6 bases, and 9 bases had no gene match. The CDR3 contains 14 residues. This CDR3 reads CASRSTGDKAEAFF. The CDR3 bases are TGTGCCAGCAGATCGACAGGGGATAAGGCTGAAGCTTTCTTT.

The chain couples TRBV28 to TRBJ2-7; 10 bases fit TRBD2. Unmatched junction bases numbered 4, after V lost 10 bases and J lost 1 base. The CDR3 contains 13 residues. The germline V gene encodes CDR1 MDHEN and CDR2 SYDVKM. In DNA, the CDR3 is TGTGCCACCTTACTAGCGGGGTCCTACGAGCAGTACTTC. Translating it yields CATLLAGSYEQYF.

The genes are TRBV16 and TRBJ2-2; 8 bases match TRBD2. Germline CDR1 reads KGHSY; CDR2 reads FQNENV. The CDR3 loop spans 17 amino acids. J gave up 4 bases and V 0 bases, and 7 bases lay outside the gene matches. The CDR3 sequence: CASSQSIGGRITGELFF. CDR3 DNA: TGTGCCAGCAGCCAATCGATTGGCGGGAGGATCACCGGGGAGCTGTTTTTT.

J is TRBJ2-2 and V is TRBV12-3 or TRBV12-4; D remains ambiguous. CDR3 length: 13 amino acids. The ends were cut back, 7 bases at V and 7 bases at J, with 13 bases in the middle. CDR3 residues: CASIPSEHGELFF. The DNA for the CDR3 is TGTGCCAGCATACCCTCCGAGCACGGGGAGCTGTTTTTT.

This chain joins TRBV5-6 and TRBJ2-7; possibly TRBD1 for D (5 bases). Trimming stripped 0 bases from V and 7 bases from J, with 11 bases between. CDR1 is SGHDT and CDR2 is YYEEEE in the germline V gene. The CDR3 totals 13 residues. The CDR3 nucleotides read TGTGCCAGCAGCTTGGTTTCAGGGTGGGAGCAGTACGTC. Amino acid sequence: CASSLVSGWEQYV.

CDR3 DNA: TGTGCCAGCAGACAGGATGGCTACACCTTC. Translating gives CASRQDGYTF. J is TRBJ1-2 and V is TRBV6-5; perhaps TRBD1 as D (5 bases). Germline V CDR1 and CDR2: MNHEY, SVGAGI. V dropped 6 bases and J dropped 6 bases, with 5 bases sitting between them. CDR3 length: 10 residues.

The chain couples TRBV6-5 to TRBJ2-7; 7 positions match TRBD1. V lost 4 bases, J lost 2 bases, and 8 bases stayed unmatched. The germline CDR1 and CDR2 sequences are MNHEY and SVGAGI. The CDR3 sequence is 15 residues long. The CDR3 DNA reads TGTGCCAGCAGTTCCGGGACAGCTGCTCCCTACGAGCAGTACGTC. Its translation is CASSSGTAAPYEQYV.

The chain is built from TRBV9 and TRBJ2-3; possible D gene TRBD2, 5 bases. Germline CDR1 SGDLS, CDR2 YYNGEE. The CDR3 runs 14 residues. The V end was cut by 1 base, the J end by 5 bases, with 11 bases between. CDR3 region: CASSVSQREDTQYF. CDR3 in DNA: TGTGCCAGCAGCGTATCCCAGAGGGAAGATACGCAGTATTTT.

The rearrangement joins TRBV11-2 to TRBJ2-1; 7 nucleotides line up with TRBD2. Unmatched junction bases numbered 4, after V lost 1 base and J lost 4 bases. Germline values: CDR1 SGHAT, CDR2 FQNNGV. The CDR3 contains 15 residues. The CDR3 loop reads CASSLGGRGYNEQFF. In DNA, the CDR3 is TGTGCCAGCAGCTTAGGCGGGAGAGGTTACAATGAGCAGTTCTTC.

This chain joins TRBV4-3 and TRBJ2-1; 8 bases agree with TRBD2. This CDR3 has 18 amino acids. Germline V gene sequence: CDR1 LGHNA, CDR2 YSLEER. The J segment lost 4 bases and the V segment lost 0 bases, leaving 11 bases of the junction unmatched. This CDR3 is CASSQEWGQAGAYNEQFF. CDR3 bases: TGCGCCAGCAGCCAAGAATGGGGGCAAGCGGGAGCTTACAATGAGCAGTTCTTC.

The rearrangement uses TRBV28 and TRBJ1-5; D is ambiguous. This CDR3 comprises 13 residues. The germline gives CDR1 MDHEN, CDR2 SYDVKM. The V and J ends lost 8 bases and 3 bases respectively, with 11 bases between them. CDR3 region: CASRPGPNQPQHF. Written as DNA, the CDR3 is TGTGCCAGCCGACCAGGTCCCAATCAGCCCCAGCATTTT.

This clone was seen a single time. The chain links TRBV28 to TRBJ1-4, with 10 bases aligning to TRBD1. Trimming cost V 2 bases and J 4 bases; bases outside gene matches: 1. Germline CDR1 MDHEN, CDR2 SYDVKM. The CDR3 runs 15 residues. The CDR3 loop reads CASSLGDRGNEKLFF. The DNA for the CDR3 is TGTGCCAGCAGTTTAGGGGACAGGGGTAATGAAAAACTGTTTTTT.